This is a list of T cell receptor beta chains from one sample in a study of T-cell memory formation after mild COVID-19. In TCRdb, the 5' RACE reads were re-called with MiXCR into one record per CDR3 protein. The sample consists of approximately 480,000 distinct CDR3 sequences, around a sixth of them appearing once. What was sequenced was PBMCs or a T cell subset sorted from them (not recorded which). The receptors come from an adult woman who had mild COVID-19 (a few samples of this study predate the infection). Cell type and time point are not known. Each CDR3 is given with its conserved first and last residue. Fields, in order: V gene, clone size, J gene, CDR3 length, D gene, CDR3 protein, CDR3 DNA. The D gene is left open where the match is weak. The size of a clone is reported for some rows only, either as once, few or many, or as a class for expanded clones.

TRBV19	-	TRBJ2-6	14	-	CASSTPAGANVLTF	TGTGCCAGTAGTACCCCGGCTGGGGCCAACGTCCTGACTTTC
TRBV12-3/TRBV12-4	few	TRBJ2-1	15	TRBD1	CASSLTGGLPNEQFF	TGTGCCAGCAGCCTCACAGGGGGCCTCCCCAATGAGCAGTTCTTC
TRBV18	-	TRBJ1-4	16	-	CASSPRTTQGNEKLFF	TGTGCCAGCTCACCAAGGACAACGCAGGGTAATGAAAAACTGTTTTTT
TRBV7-6	few	TRBJ1-6	15	-	CASSLEGQRDSPLHF	TGTGCCAGCAGCCTAGAGGGGCAAAGAGATTCACCCCTCCACTTT
TRBV12-5	-	TRBJ2-2	12	-	CASGLNTGELFF	TGTGCTAGTGGGCTGAACACCGGGGAGCTGTTTTTT
TRBV9	few	TRBJ2-1	13	-	CASSVVASGEQFF	TGTGCCAGCAGCGTAGTAGCCTCCGGTGAGCAGTTCTTC
TRBV20-1	-	TRBJ1-2	14	-	CSARVPGELYGYTF	TGCAGTGCTAGAGTTCCGGGGGAACTCTATGGCTACACCTTC
TRBV30	many	TRBJ2-7	14	TRBD1	CAWSRDRARNEQYF	TGTGCCTGGAGCCGGGACAGGGCAAGGAACGAGCAGTACTTC
TRBV3-1	few	TRBJ2-2	14	-	CASSQAGVAGELFF	TGTGCCAGCAGCCAAGCGGGAGTGGCTGGGGAGCTGTTTTTT
TRBV29-1	-	TRBJ1-1	14	-	CSVQMDSLDTEAFF	TGCAGCGTCCAAATGGACAGCTTAGACACTGAAGCTTTCTTT
TRBV30	many	TRBJ2-1	16	TRBD2	CAWSLHMGGGANEQFF	TGTGCCTGGAGTCTCCATATGGGCGGGGGGGCAAATGAGCAGTTCTTC
TRBV5-1	-	TRBJ1-1	17	-	CASSSLIQGWEVTEAFF	TGCGCCAGCAGCTCGCTGATTCAGGGCTGGGAAGTCACTGAAGCTTTCTTT
TRBV5-1	-	TRBJ2-1	15	-	CASSLQRRAYNEQFF	TGCGCCAGCAGCTTACAGAGACGCGCCTACAATGAGCAGTTCTTC
TRBV9	few	TRBJ2-5	20	TRBD2	CASSVARGAGGSQSGETQYF	TGTGCCAGCAGCGTAGCGCGTGGAGCGGGAGGATCCCAATCGGGGGAGACCCAGTACTTC
TRBV3-1	-	TRBJ1-1	14	-	CASSQGAMNTEAFF	TGTGCCAGCAGCCAAGGGGCCATGAACACTGAAGCTTTCTTT
TRBV25-1	few	TRBJ1-1	15	TRBD1	CASRAGGDLNTEAFF	TGTGCCAGCAGGGCAGGGGGGGACCTGAACACTGAAGCTTTCTTT
TRBV2	-	TRBJ2-7	16	-	CASSVRGSPPPYEQYF	TGTGCCAGCAGTGTTAGGGGGTCCCCCCCTCCCTACGAGCAGTACTTC
TRBV20-1	few	TRBJ1-5	14	-	CSAREGHRDQPQHF	TGCAGTGCTAGAGAGGGCCACCGCGATCAGCCCCAGCATTTT
TRBV4-1	-	TRBJ1-4	19	-	CASSQDPTVGGGSNEKLFF	TGCGCCAGCAGCCAAGACCCCACGGTGGGGGGCGGCAGTAATGAAAAACTGTTTTTT
TRBV6-5	-	TRBJ1-1	13	TRBD1	CASSLTGWTEAFF	TGTGCCAGCAGTTTGACAGGGTGGACTGAAGCTTTCTTT
TRBV7-2	-	TRBJ1-1	13	-	CASSSSGITEAFF	TGTGCCAGCAGCTCCTCCGGTATCACTGAAGCCTTCTTT
TRBV18	many	TRBJ2-5	14	-	CASSHNQGQETQYF	TGTGCCAGCTCACACAATCAGGGGCAAGAGACCCAGTACTTC
TRBV11-2	-	TRBJ2-5	17	-	CASSKGRAAMQEETQYF	TGTGCCAGCAGCAAGGGTCGGGCCGCCATGCAGGAAGAGACCCAGTACTTC
TRBV27	few	TRBJ1-4	14	-	CASSFRNTAAKLFF	TGTGCCAGCAGTTTCAGGAACACAGCCGCAAAACTGTTTTTT
TRBV7-2	few	TRBJ2-2	15	-	CASSLAAGGTGELFF	TGTGCCAGCAGCTTAGCGGCCGGGGGCACCGGGGAGCTGTTTTTT
TRBV5-6	few	TRBJ2-7	17	TRBD2	CASIPRWSGESSYEQYF	TGTGCCAGCATTCCCAGATGGAGCGGGGAGTCCTCCTACGAGCAGTACTTC
TRBV11-2	-	TRBJ2-7	14	TRBD2	CASSPGAGAYEQYF	TGTGCCAGCAGCCCTGGCGCGGGAGCCTACGAGCAGTACTTC
TRBV20-1	-	TRBJ2-3	16	TRBD2	CSAPGLAGVSTDTQYF	TGCAGTGCGCCGGGACTAGCGGGAGTGAGCACAGATACGCAGTATTTT
TRBV5-5	-	TRBJ2-2	15	TRBD1	CASSRDRVVTGELFF	TGTGCCAGCAGCCGGGACAGGGTGGTCACCGGGGAGCTGTTTTTT
TRBV12-3/TRBV12-4	many	TRBJ2-7	14	TRBD1	CASSPRTGVYEQYF	TGTGCCAGCAGCCCTCGGACAGGGGTCTACGAGCAGTACTTC
TRBV5-5	many	TRBJ2-1	15	-	CASSLLGGEYNEQFF	TGTGCCAGCAGCCTGCTGGGCGGGGAGTACAATGAGCAGTTCTTC
TRBV7-2	many	TRBJ2-3	15	-	CASSLGGFGTDTQYF	TGTGCCAGCAGCTTAGGCGGGTTTGGGACAGATACGCAGTATTTT
TRBV7-8	-	TRBJ2-7	16	-	CASSFGAGAPPYEQYF	TGTGCCAGCAGCTTCGGCGCGGGTGCACCTCCCTACGAGCAGTACTTC
TRBV12-3/TRBV12-4	-	TRBJ2-3	16	-	CASSPLSGSNTDTQYF	TGTGCCAGCAGCCCTCTTTCGGGTTCGAACACAGATACGCAGTATTTT
TRBV12-3/TRBV12-4	-	TRBJ2-2	13	-	CASSQPWTGELFF	TGTGCCAGCAGTCAACCTTGGACCGGGGAGCTGTTTTTT
TRBV7-3	-	TRBJ2-7	14	TRBD1	CASRRTGQDYEQYF	TGTGCCAGCAGGCGGACAGGGCAGGACTACGAGCAGTACTTC
TRBV7-9	few	TRBJ2-4	16	-	CASSPGTSLAKNIQYF	TGTGCCAGCAGCCCCGGAACGTCCCTAGCCAAAAACATTCAGTACTTC